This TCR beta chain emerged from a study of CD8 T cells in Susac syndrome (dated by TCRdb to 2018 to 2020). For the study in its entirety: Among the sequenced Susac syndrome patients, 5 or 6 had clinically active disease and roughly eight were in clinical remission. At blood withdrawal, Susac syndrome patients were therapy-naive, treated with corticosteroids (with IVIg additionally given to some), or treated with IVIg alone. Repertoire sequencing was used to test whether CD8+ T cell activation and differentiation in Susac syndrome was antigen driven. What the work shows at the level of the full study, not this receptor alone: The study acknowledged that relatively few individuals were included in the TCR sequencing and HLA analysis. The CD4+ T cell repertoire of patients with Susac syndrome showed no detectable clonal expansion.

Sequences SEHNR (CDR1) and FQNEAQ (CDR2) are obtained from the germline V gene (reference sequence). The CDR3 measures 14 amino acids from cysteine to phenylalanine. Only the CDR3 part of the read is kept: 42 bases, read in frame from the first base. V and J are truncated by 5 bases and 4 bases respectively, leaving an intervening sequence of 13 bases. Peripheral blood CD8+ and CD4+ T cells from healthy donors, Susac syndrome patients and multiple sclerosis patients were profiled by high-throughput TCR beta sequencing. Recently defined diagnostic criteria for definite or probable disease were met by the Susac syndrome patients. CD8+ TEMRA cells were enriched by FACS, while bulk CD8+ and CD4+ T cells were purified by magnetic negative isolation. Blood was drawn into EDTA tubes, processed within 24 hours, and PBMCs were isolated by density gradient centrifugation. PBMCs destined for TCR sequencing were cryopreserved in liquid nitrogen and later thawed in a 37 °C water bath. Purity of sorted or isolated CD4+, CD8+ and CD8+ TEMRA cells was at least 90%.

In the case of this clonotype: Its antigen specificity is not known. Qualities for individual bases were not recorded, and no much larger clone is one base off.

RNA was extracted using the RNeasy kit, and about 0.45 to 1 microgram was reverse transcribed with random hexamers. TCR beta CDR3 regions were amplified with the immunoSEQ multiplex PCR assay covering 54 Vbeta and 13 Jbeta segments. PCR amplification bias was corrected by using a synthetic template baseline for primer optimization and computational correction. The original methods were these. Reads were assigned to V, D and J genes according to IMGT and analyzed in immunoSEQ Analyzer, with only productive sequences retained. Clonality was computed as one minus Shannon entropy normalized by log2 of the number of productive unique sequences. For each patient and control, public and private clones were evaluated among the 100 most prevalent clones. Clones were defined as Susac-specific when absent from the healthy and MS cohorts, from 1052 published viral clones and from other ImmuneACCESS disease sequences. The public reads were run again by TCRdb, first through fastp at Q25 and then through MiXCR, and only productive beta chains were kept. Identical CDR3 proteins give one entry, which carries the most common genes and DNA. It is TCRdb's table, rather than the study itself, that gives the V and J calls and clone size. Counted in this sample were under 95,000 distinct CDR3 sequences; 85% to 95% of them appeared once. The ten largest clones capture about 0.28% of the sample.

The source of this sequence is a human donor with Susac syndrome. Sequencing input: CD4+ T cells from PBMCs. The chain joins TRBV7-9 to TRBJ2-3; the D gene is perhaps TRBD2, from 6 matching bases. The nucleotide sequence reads TGTGCCAGCAGCCTGACTAGTTCAGCAGATACGCAGTATTTT. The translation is CASSLTSSADTQYF.